These 18 T cell receptor beta chains were sequenced from one sample in a study of blood T cells in healthy people across ages. Primed by a sample-barcoded 5' primer and a J-beta primer mix, a second PCR proceeded for 7 to 11 cycles. TCRdb reprocessed the 5' RACE reads with MiXCR, giving one entry per CDR3 protein. The sample records over 1,500,000 distinct CDR3 sequences, around 40% being singletons. The sequencing sample was made of blood. These receptors all stem from a human donor in good health.

This chain connects TRBV20-1 to TRBJ2-7; D might be TRBD1 (6 bases). V was clipped by 6 bases and J by 0 bases, with 18 bases between them. The CDR3 sequence is 15 residues long. Germline-derived CDR1 and CDR2 are DFQATT and SNEGSKA (reference sequence). Written as DNA, the CDR3 is TGCAGTGCCACCTTATATCCGACAGGCTCCTACGAGCAGTACTTC. It yields the protein CSATLYPTGSYEQYF.

This clonotype was observed a few times. This chain links TRBV11-2 with TRBJ2-6; no definite D call. CDR1 SGHAT and CDR2 FQNNGV come from the germline V gene. V was clipped by 5 bases and J by 0 bases, with 11 bases between them. The CDR3 extends over 16 amino acids. The CDR3 DNA is TGTGCCAGCAGCCATCCTGGAACCTCTGGGGCCAACGTCCTGACTTTC. It encodes CASSHPGTSGANVLTF.

The chain employs TRBV11-2 and TRBJ2-2; 8 bases map to TRBD1. Germline CDR1 and CDR2: SGHAT and FQNNGV. The CDR3 runs 18 residues. The V gene end was trimmed by 7 bases and the J gene end by 0 bases; junction bases not matched to a gene: 13. The CDR3 loop reads CASTQGDRFLPNTGELFF. CDR3 sequence (DNA): TGTGCCAGCACCCAGGGGGACAGGTTCCTTCCGAACACCGGGGAGCTGTTTTTT.

Points on this clonotype: A junction end diverges from the germline sequence, so it may reflect a read error. J is TRBJ2-5 and V is TRBV4-1, with D tentatively TRBD2 (5 bases). CDR1 is MGHRA, CDR2 YSYEKL, per germline. The CDR3 is 13 residues long. The CDR3 loop is CASRYSGRETLYF. In DNA form, the CDR3 reads TGCGCCAGCAGATACAGCGGAAGAGAGACCCTGTACTTC.

This clonotype has more than one count but fewer than ten. The chain recombines TRBV28 with TRBJ2-2, with 7 bases matching TRBD1. This CDR3 spans 18 amino acids. Trimming removed 4 bases from V and 1 base from J; junction bases left unmatched: 12. Germline CDR1 MDHEN, CDR2 SYDVKM. CDR3 residues: CASSSSSSGTENTGELFF. As DNA, the CDR3 is TGTGCCAGCAGTTCTTCTTCATCCGGGACAGAGAACACCGGGGAGCTGTTTTTT.

The chain links TRBV29-1 to TRBJ2-3; 11 nucleotides align to TRBD2. The CDR3 extends over 15 amino acids. V was pared by 4 bases and J by 0 bases, with 3 bases of the junction left unmatched. Germline V gives CDR1 SQVTM, CDR2 ANQGSEA. The CDR3 loop reads CSVASSGGSTDTQYF. The CDR3 DNA reads as TGCAGCGTTGCATCTAGCGGGGGGAGCACAGATACGCAGTATTTT.

About this clonotype itself: At one boundary the junction diverges from the germline segment, which might be a read error. The chain is built from TRBV7-2 and TRBJ2-3; weak D call: TRBD1 (5 bases). The germline V gene encodes CDR1 SGHTA and CDR2 FQGNSA. The CDR3 is 15 residues long. The CDR3 is CASSLGLPSTGTQYF. The CDR3 DNA follows: TGTGCCAGCAGCTTGGGATTACCAAGCACAGGTACGCAGTATTTT. Full variable domain (missing parts from reference TRBV7-2 and TRBJ2-3): GAGVSQSPSNKVTEKGKDVELRCDPISGHTALYWYRQSLGQGLEFLIYFQGNSAPDKSGLPSDRFSAERTGGSVSTLTIQRTQQEDSAVYLCASSLGLPSTGTQYFGPGTRLTVL.

The CDR3 protein is CASSPGTGISYEQYF. The DNA of the CDR3 is TGCGCCAGCAGCCCTGGGACAGGGATTTCCTACGAGCAGTACTTC. V and J are TRBV5-1 and TRBJ2-7, with 9 nucleotides matching TRBD1. V shed 4 bases and J 1 base; nucleotides not matched to a gene: 6. The CDR3 extends over 15 amino acids. The germline CDR1 and CDR2 sequences are SGHRS and YFSETQ. The full variable domain, completed using reference TRBV5-1 and TRBJ2-7, is KAGVTQTPRYLIKTRGQQVTLSCSPISGHRSVSWYQQTPGQGLQFLFEYFSETQRNKGNFPGRFSGRQFSNSRSEMNVSTLELGDSALYLCASSPGTGISYEQYFGPGTRLTVT.

The table lists this clonotype with a few counts. This chain links TRBV3-1 with TRBJ1-5; 7 bases align to TRBD1. V lost 1 base and J lost 4; bases outside the gene matches: 4. Germline V CDR1 and CDR2: LGHDT, YNNKEL (reference sequence). CDR3 length equals 15 residues. For the CDR3, the DNA is TGTGCCAGCAGCCAAGCCGGGACAGATAATCAGCCCCAGCATTTT. It encodes CASSQAGTDNQPQHF.

The J gene is TRBJ2-7, the V gene TRBV4-1, with 9 nucleotides matching TRBD1. Germline loops: CDR1 MGHRA, CDR2 YSYEKL. The CDR3 runs 16 residues. J was trimmed by 3 bases and V by 1 base; bases with no gene match: 7. The CDR3 here is CASSQARGQGLYEQYF. The CDR3 region has the DNA TGCGCCAGCAGCCAAGCGCGCGGACAGGGGCTCTACGAGCAGTACTTC.

This chain connects TRBV7-8 to TRBJ2-1; D is unresolved. CDR1 is SGHVS, CDR2 FQNEAQ, per germline. V lost 2 bases to trimming and J lost 6 bases, with 14 bases between them. This CDR3 has 15 amino acids. This chain's CDR3 is CASSLSLGLSNEQFF. Written as DNA, the CDR3 is TGTGCCAGCAGCTTAAGCCTAGGCCTTAGCAATGAGCAGTTCTTC.

This chain uses TRBV29-1 with TRBJ1-2; a weak D match, TRBD1 (6 bases). CDR3 length: 12 amino acids. Germline V lookup: CDR1 SQVTM, CDR2 ANQGSEA. V dropped 7 bases and J dropped 8 bases, with 17 bases sitting between them. This CDR3 reads CSANQGNEGYTF. The CDR3 DNA reads as TGCAGCGCCAATCAGGGGAATGAGGGCTACACCTTC.

This clonotype was seen a few times. The chain uses TRBV20-1 and TRBJ1-6, with D perhaps matching TRBD1 (5 bases). Trimming shortened V by 3 bases and J by 5 bases, and 8 bases separated the two germline ends. This CDR3 is 13 amino acids long. Germline CDR1 reads DFQATT; CDR2 reads SNEGSKA (reference sequence). This CDR3 reads CSARGTDNSPLHF. The CDR3 region has the DNA TGCAGTGCTAGGGGGACGGATAATTCACCCCTCCACTTT.

This clonotype was found a few times. The chain combines TRBV20-1 with TRBJ1-2, with D possibly being TRBD1 (5 bases). Germline CDR1 DFQATT, CDR2 SNEGSKA (reference sequence). CDR3 length: 14 amino acids. V was clipped by 0 bases and J by 7 bases, with 15 bases between them. This chain's CDR3 is CSARDPRGPAGYTF. The CDR3 DNA follows: TGCAGTGCTAGAGACCCTCGGGGCCCGGCTGGCTACACCTTC.

This sequence joins TRBV7-2 and TRBJ2-5; no firm D call. Germline V CDR1 and CDR2: SGHTA, FQGNSA. The CDR3 length is 14 residues. Trimming stripped 4 bases from V and 2 bases from J, with 11 bases between. The CDR3 coding sequence is TGTGCCAGCAGCTCCCCCCCGGTTCAAGAGACCCAGTACTTC. It specifies CASSSPPVQETQYF.

This chain links TRBV29-1 with TRBJ2-7, with TRBD1 matching 8 bases. Trimming removed 6 bases from V and 3 bases from J; junction bases left unmatched: 4. Germline V CDR1 and CDR2: SQVTM, ANQGSEA. This CDR3 has 12 amino acids. CDR3 amino acids: CSVVDRDYEQYF. In DNA form, the CDR3 reads TGCAGCGTCGTGGACAGGGACTACGAGCAGTACTTC.

The chain has TRBV28 and TRBJ2-7; D might be TRBD1 (6 bases). TRBJ2-5 explains the end of the DNA better; the J call may be wrong. In germline, CDR1 is MDHEN, CDR2 SYDVKM. The CDR3 loop spans 11 amino acids. The CDR3 coding sequence is TGTGCCATCACAGGGTCCGAGACCCAGTACTTC. It yields the protein CAITGSETQYF.

The chain combines TRBV6-9 with TRBJ2-4; TRBD1 matches 9 bases. The DNA end lines up better with TRBJ2-7; the J call may be wrong. The CDR3 runs 17 residues. The germline gives CDR1 MNHGY, CDR2 SVAAGI. The CDR3 spells CASSYSDCRDRAYEQYF. The CDR3 nucleotides are TGTGCCAGCAGTTATTCGGACTGCAGGGACAGGGCCTACGAGCAGTACTTC.